The 23 T cell receptor beta chains below come from one sample, sequenced in a study of CD8+CD57+ T cells in acquired aplastic anemia. It was genomic DNA that served as the template for profiling TCR beta VDJ and CDR3. Each CDR3 protein gets one entry after TCRdb re-called the reads with MiXCR. The sample contains about 210,000 distinct CDR3 sequences, roughly 33% of which appear only once. Sequencing input: sorted CD4+, CD8+, or CD8+CD57+ T cells (not recorded which) from PBMCs. The receptors stem from a human donor in good health, serving as a control.

The rearrangement uses TRBV5-1 and TRBJ2-5; TRBD1 or TRBD2 may be the D gene (5 bases each). In germline, CDR1 is SGHRS, CDR2 YFSETQ. Trimming cost V 4 bases and J 4 bases, with 26 bases left between them. CDR3 length equals 18 residues. This CDR3 reads CASSPRGGVDRRPETQYF. The CDR3, as DNA: TGCGCCAGCAGCCCCCGGGGTGGTGTAGACAGACGACCAGAGACCCAGTACTTC.

V is TRBV19 and J is TRBJ1-5; 9 bases line up with TRBD1. With 10 bases clipped from V and 2 bases from J, the junction kept 15 bases outside the gene matches. The CDR3 consists of 17 residues. Germline V gene data show CDR1 as LNHDA and CDR2 as SQIVND (reference sequence). The CDR3 region is CATNSRDRALGNQPQHF. The CDR3 region has the DNA TGTGCCACCAACTCCCGGGACAGGGCTTTGGGCAATCAGCCCCAGCATTTT. The variable domain in full, completed from reference TRBV19 and TRBJ1-5, reads DGGITQSPKYLFRKEGQNVTLSCEQNLNHDAMYWYRQDPGQGLRLIYYSQIVNDFQKGDIAEGYSVSREKKESFPLTVTSAQKNPTAFYLCATNSRDRALGNQPQHFGDGTRLSIL.

This clonotype appeared many times. This sequence joins TRBV12-3 or TRBV12-4 and TRBJ1-6, with 9 bases that match TRBD1. Trimming at V came to 6 bases and at J to 7 bases, leaving 13 bases not matched to a gene. The CDR3 sequence is 17 residues long. CDR3 coding DNA: TGTGCCAGCAGCCATCCCCGGGACAGGGCCAGCAATTCACCCCTCCACTTT. Amino acids: CASSHPRDRASNSPLHF.

This clonotype showed up just a few times. CDR3: CASSFTGGLGYTF. The CDR3 nucleotides are TGTGCCAGCAGCTTTACAGGGGGCCTGGGCTACACCTTC. V and J are TRBV5-8 and TRBJ1-2; the match to TRBD1 covers 9 bases. Germline V gene sequence: CDR1 SGHTS, CDR2 YDEGEE. There are 13 residues in the CDR3. V shed 2 bases, J shed 8 bases, and the junction held 4 bases outside the gene matches. The entire variable domain, with the rest obtained from reference TRBV5-8 and TRBJ1-2, is as follows: EAGVTQSPTHLIKTRGQQATLRCSPISGHTSVYWYQQALGLGLQFLLWYDEGEERNRGNFPPRFSGRQFPNYSSELNVNALELEDSALYLCASSFTGGLGYTFGSGTRLTVV.

In this sample, this clonotype turned up many times. The rearrangement uses TRBV5-1 and TRBJ1-2; 9 nucleotides agree with TRBD1. The CDR3 has 13 amino acids. V dropped 4 bases and J dropped 4; count of bases not matched to a gene: 2. Germline V lookup: CDR1 SGHRS, CDR2 YFSETQ. The CDR3 nucleotides are TGCGCCAGCAGCAGGGGACAGGGCTATGGCTACACCTTC. Amino acids: CASSRGQGYGYTF. The variable domain in full, completed from reference TRBV5-1 and TRBJ1-2, reads KAGVTQTPRYLIKTRGQQVTLSCSPISGHRSVSWYQQTPGQGLQFLFEYFSETQRNKGNFPGRFSGRQFSNSRSEMNVSTLELGDSALYLCASSRGQGYGYTFGSGTRLTVV.

The sample holds many counts of this clonotype. The chain joins TRBV24-1 to TRBJ2-2; D is possibly TRBD1 (6 bases). The CDR3 length is 16 residues. V lost 3 bases to trimming and J lost 7 bases, with 17 bases between them. Germline CDR1 and CDR2: KGHDR and SFDVKD. The CDR3 here is CATSDTRAGVSGELFF. The CDR3 DNA reads as TGTGCCACCAGTGATACTCGGGCAGGGGTCAGCGGGGAGCTGTTTTTT.

Comments on this clonotype: This could be a read error, since a much larger clone is one nucleotide away. This chain connects TRBV20-1 to TRBJ2-3; D unresolved. There are 13 residues in the CDR3. Germline V gene lookup returns CDR1 DFQATT and CDR2 SNEGSKA (reference sequence). Trimming removed 1 base from V and 4 bases from J, with 9 bases in between. The CDR3: CSARVESADTQYF. CDR3 sequence (DNA): TGCAGTGCTAGAGTTGAGAGCGCAGATACGCAGTATTTT.

This clonotype has a count of ten or more. The gene calls are TRBV20-1 and TRBJ1-3; D call uncertain. This CDR3 is 14 amino acids long. V lost 3 bases and J lost 4, with 13 bases in between. Germline CDR1 and CDR2: DFQATT and SNEGSKA (reference sequence). Here the CDR3 DNA reads TGCAGTGCTAGTCTAACAGACCTCGGAAACACCATATATTTT. Protein sequence: CSASLTDLGNTIYF.

This clonotype was detected ten times or more. The rearrangement uses TRBV20-1 and TRBJ2-1, with 7 bases fitting TRBD2. Germline CDR1 is DFQATT and CDR2 is SNEGSKA (reference sequence). V shed 6 bases and J 9 bases; nucleotides not matched to a gene: 20. The CDR3 runs to 16 residues. DNA of the CDR3: TGCAGTGCACCACGCGGTTGGGGTCGGGGGGTCGGTGAGCAGTTCTTC. It translates to CSAPRGWGRGVGEQFF.

On this clonotype itself: A clone one base away is much larger, so this may be a read error. The chain couples TRBV5-4 to TRBJ2-5; TRBD1 is a possible D gene (6 bases). This CDR3 spans 15 amino acids. From germline, CDR1 is SGHNT and CDR2 YYREEE (reference sequence). V was trimmed by 0 bases and J by 2 bases, leaving 11 bases between them. The CDR3 spells CASSLGGQLQETQYF. The CDR3 nucleotides read TGTGCCAGCAGCTTGGGGGGACAACTGCAAGAGACCCAGTACTTC.

The chain employs TRBV5-1 and TRBJ2-7; the D is unclear. Trimming stripped 0 bases from V and 1 base from J, with 11 bases between. The CDR3 has 15 amino acids. Per the germline V gene, CDR1 is SGHRS and CDR2 is YFSETQ. The CDR3 spells CASSLGVPTSYEQYF. The CDR3 DNA reads TGCGCCAGCAGCTTGGGGGTCCCGACATCCTACGAGCAGTACTTC. Supplemented by reference TRBV5-1 and TRBJ2-7, the full variable domain reads KAGVTQTPRYLIKTRGQQVTLSCSPISGHRSVSWYQQTPGQGLQFLFEYFSETQRNKGNFPGRFSGRQFSNSRSEMNVSTLELGDSALYLCASSLGVPTSYEQYFGPGTRLTVT.

Worth noting for this clonotype: A read error is possible here, since a much larger clone lies one base away. This chain uses TRBV24-1 with TRBJ1-5, with 7 bases aligning to TRBD1. The length of the CDR3 is 13 residues. The junction had 5 bases not matched to a gene; V was cut back by 6 bases and J by 7 bases. CDR1 KGHDR and CDR2 SFDVKD come from the germline V gene. The CDR3 DNA reads as TGTGCCACCAGTAGAACAGGGGACCAGCCCCAGCATTTT. Protein sequence: CATSRTGDQPQHF.

This clonotype appeared many times. V gene TRBV12-3 or TRBV12-4 combines with J gene TRBJ2-5; possibly TRBD1 for D (5 bases). CDR3 size: 13 residues. V gave up 3 bases and J gave up 3 bases, with 8 bases separating them. The CDR3 sequence: CASSFWGEETQYF. The CDR3 DNA reads as TGTGCCAGCAGTTTTTGGGGCGAAGAGACCCAGTACTTC.

The V call is TRBV20-1, the J call TRBJ1-4; TRBD1 is a possible D gene (6 bases). V was pared by 0 bases and J by 8 bases, with 16 bases between. The V gene's germline CDR1 is DFQATT and CDR2 SNEGSKA (reference sequence). The length of the CDR3 is 15 residues. The CDR3 sequence is CSARDITGFGEKLFF. As DNA, the CDR3 is TGCAGTGCTAGAGATATAACAGGGTTTGGCGAAAAACTGTTTTTT.

Ten or more counts support this clonotype. The J gene is TRBJ1-1, the V gene TRBV7-8, with 11 positions matching TRBD1. The CDR3 has 16 amino acids. The germline V gene encodes CDR1 SGHVS and CDR2 FQNEAQ. J was trimmed by 5 bases and V by 2 bases; bases with no gene match: 7. The CDR3 region has the DNA TGTGCCAGCAGCTTAAGGGTAGGACAGGGGGCTACTGAAGCTTTCTTT. Protein product: CASSLRVGQGATEAFF.

On this clonotype: Germline and junction disagree at one end, which may indicate a read error. This chain uses TRBV5-6 with TRBJ2-3; D might be TRBD1 (6 bases). Germline CDR1 reads SGHDT; CDR2 reads YYEEEE. The CDR3 runs to 15 residues. CDR3: CASRLVLTGKDTQYF. CDR3 nucleotides: TGTGCCAGCCGCTTGGTTTTAACAGGGAAAGATACGCAGTATTTT.

This clonotype was seen only once. Written as DNA, the CDR3 is TGCAGTGCTGGGTTTGGCGGCACGAACACTGAAGCTTTCTTT. This encodes CSAGFGGTNTEAFF. The V and J genes are TRBV20-1 and TRBJ1-1; D is uncertain. Germline assignment: CDR1 DFQATT and CDR2 SNEGSKA (reference sequence). V gave up 5 bases and J gave up 1 base, with 14 bases separating them. The CDR3 consists of 14 residues.

This clonotype appeared a single time. V usage is TRBV3-1 and J usage is TRBJ2-3; 8 nucleotides match TRBD2. V was pared by 0 bases and J by 7 bases, with 6 bases of the junction left unmatched. This CDR3 region has 15 residues. Germline V gives CDR1 LGHDT, CDR2 YNNKEL (reference sequence). The CDR3 region has the DNA TGTGCCAGCAGCCAAGATAGCGGGAATAGAAATACGCAGTATTTT. Translating gives CASSQDSGNRNTQYF.

This clonotype was recorded a few times. This chain links TRBV5-1 with TRBJ1-1; no reliable D call. With 0 bases removed from V and 7 bases from J, the gap between germline ends came to 19 bases. Germline loops: CDR1 SGHRS, CDR2 YFSETQ. The CDR3 extends over 16 amino acids. The DNA for the CDR3 is TGCGCCAGCAGCTTGGTTAACATAGTCGGCCGGGGTGAAGCTTTCTTT. The encoded protein is CASSLVNIVGRGEAFF.

This chain uses TRBV25-1 with TRBJ1-4; weak D call: TRBD1 (6 bases). V lost 2 bases to trimming and J lost 7 bases, with 14 bases between them. The V gene's germline CDR1 is MGHDK and CDR2 SYGVNS. The CDR3 is 15 amino acids. The CDR3 protein is CASSEPGGGLEKLFF. CDR3 nucleotides: TGTGCCAGCAGTGAACCTGGCGGGGGGCTTGAAAAACTGTTTTTT. Looking up the rest from reference TRBV25-1 and TRBJ1-4 gives the full variable domain: EADIYQTPRYLVIGTGKKITLECSQTMGHDKMYWYQQDPGMELHLIHYSYGVNSTEKGDLSSESTVSRIRTEHFPLTLESARPSHTSQYLCASSEPGGGLEKLFFGSGTQLSVL.

This sequence joins TRBV5-1 and TRBJ1-2; the D gene is possibly TRBD1 (5 bases). Germline loops: CDR1 SGHRS, CDR2 YFSETQ. Trimming removed 4 bases at V and 0 bases at J, with 19 bases between. The CDR3 runs to 17 residues. CDR3 in DNA: TGCGCCAGCAGCCATACTCCAGCTGACAGATCTAACTATGGCTACACCTTC. This codes for CASSHTPADRSNYGYTF.

The table lists this clonotype with many counts. V usage is TRBV10-1 and J usage is TRBJ2-1, with 10 nucleotides matching TRBD2. From germline, CDR1 is WNHNN and CDR2 SYGVQD (reference sequence). The CDR3 has 14 amino acids. The V and J ends lost 5 bases and 8 bases, in that order; junction bases with no gene match: 6. CDR3: CASSPGLASDEQFF. CDR3 DNA: TGCGCCAGCAGTCCGGGACTAGCGTCCGATGAGCAGTTCTTC.

This chain uses TRBV2 with TRBJ2-1, with D perhaps matching TRBD1 (6 bases). Trimming took off 5 bases at V and 7 bases at J, with 18 bases between the two ends. The germline CDR1 and CDR2 sequences are SNHLY and FYNNEI. The CDR3 has 15 amino acids. CDR3 coding DNA: TGTGCCAGCAGTCCAGGACAGCCCCCGCTTAATGAGCAGTTCTTC. Residues: CASSPGQPPLNEQFF. The full variable domain, with the rest looked up from reference TRBV2 and TRBJ2-1, is EPEVTQTPSHQVTQMGQEVILRCVPISNHLYFYWYRQILGQKVEFLVSFYNNEISEKSEIFDDQFSVERPDGSNFTLKIRSTKLEDSAMYFCASSPGQPPLNEQFFGPGTRLTVL.